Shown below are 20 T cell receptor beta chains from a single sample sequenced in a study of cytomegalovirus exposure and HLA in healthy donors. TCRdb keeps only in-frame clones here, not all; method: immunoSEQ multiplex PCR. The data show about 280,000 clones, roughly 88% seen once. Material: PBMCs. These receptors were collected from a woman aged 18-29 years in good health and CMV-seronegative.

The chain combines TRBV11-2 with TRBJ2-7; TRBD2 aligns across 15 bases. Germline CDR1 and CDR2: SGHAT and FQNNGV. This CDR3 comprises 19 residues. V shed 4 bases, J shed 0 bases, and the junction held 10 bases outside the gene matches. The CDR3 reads CASSSRPGLAGGISYEQYF. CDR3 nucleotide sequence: TGTGCCAGCAGCTCAAGGCCGGGACTAGCGGGAGGTATCTCCTACGAGCAGTACTTC.

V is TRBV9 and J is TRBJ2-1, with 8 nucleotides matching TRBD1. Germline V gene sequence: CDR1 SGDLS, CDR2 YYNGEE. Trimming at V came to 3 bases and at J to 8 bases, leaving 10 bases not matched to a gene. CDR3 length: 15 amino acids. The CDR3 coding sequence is TGTGCCAGCAGCGCCAGGGGGCCCCTTGGCGATGAGCAGTTCTTC. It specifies CASSARGPLGDEQFF.

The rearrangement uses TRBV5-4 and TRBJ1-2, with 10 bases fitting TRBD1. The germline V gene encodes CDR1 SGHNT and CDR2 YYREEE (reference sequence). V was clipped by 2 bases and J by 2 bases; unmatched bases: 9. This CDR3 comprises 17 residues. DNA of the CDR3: TGTGCCAGCAGCTTACCGGAAAGACAGGGGGCAAACTATGGCTACACCTTC. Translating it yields CASSLPERQGANYGYTF. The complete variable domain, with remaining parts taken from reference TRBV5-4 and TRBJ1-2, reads ETGVTQSPTHLIKTRGQQVTLRCSSQSGHNTVSWYQQALGQGPQFIFQYYREEENGRGNFPPRFSGLQFPNYSSELNVNALELDDSALYLCASSLPERQGANYGYTFGSGTRLTVV.

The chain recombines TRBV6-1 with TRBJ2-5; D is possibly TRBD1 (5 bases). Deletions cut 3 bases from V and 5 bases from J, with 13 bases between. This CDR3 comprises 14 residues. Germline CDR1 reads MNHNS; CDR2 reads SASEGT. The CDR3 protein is CASSDGSGWETQYF. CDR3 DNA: TGTGCCAGCAGTGACGGCTCAGGGTGGGAGACCCAGTACTTC.

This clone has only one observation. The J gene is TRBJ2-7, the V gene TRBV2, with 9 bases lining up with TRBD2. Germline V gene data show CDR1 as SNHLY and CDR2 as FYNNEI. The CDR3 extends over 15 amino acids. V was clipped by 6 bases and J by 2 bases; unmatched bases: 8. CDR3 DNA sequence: TGTGCCAGCAGCCTGGGACTAGCCCCCACCTACGAGCAGTACTTC. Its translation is CASSLGLAPTYEQYF.

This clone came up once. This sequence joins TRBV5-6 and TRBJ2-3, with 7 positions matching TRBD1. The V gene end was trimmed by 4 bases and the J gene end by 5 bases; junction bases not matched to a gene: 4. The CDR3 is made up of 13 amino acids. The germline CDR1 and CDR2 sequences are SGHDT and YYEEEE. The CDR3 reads CASSGTGVDTQYF. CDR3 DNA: TGTGCCAGCAGCGGAACAGGGGTAGATACGCAGTATTTT.

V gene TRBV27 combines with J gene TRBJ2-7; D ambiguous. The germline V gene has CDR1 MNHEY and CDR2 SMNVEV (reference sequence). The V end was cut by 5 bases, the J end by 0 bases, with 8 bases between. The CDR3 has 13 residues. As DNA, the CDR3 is TGTGCCAGCAGTCCCGGGTTCTCCTACGAGCAGTACTTC. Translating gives CASSPGFSYEQYF.

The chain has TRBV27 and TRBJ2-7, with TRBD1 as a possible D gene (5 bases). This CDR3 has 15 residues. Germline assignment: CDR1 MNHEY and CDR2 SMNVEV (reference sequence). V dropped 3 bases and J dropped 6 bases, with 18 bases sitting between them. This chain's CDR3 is CASSLASGRVSEQYF. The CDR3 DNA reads TGTGCCAGCAGTTTGGCTTCGGGCAGGGTAAGCGAGCAGTACTTC.

The CDR3 reads CATEPGVYEQFF. The CDR3, as DNA: TGCGCAACCGAGCCAGGGGTGTATGAGCAGTTCTTC. The chain carries TRBV29-1 and TRBJ2-1; D possibly corresponds to TRBD1 (6 bases). The germline V gene has CDR1 SQVTM and CDR2 ANQGSEA. CDR3 size: 12 residues.

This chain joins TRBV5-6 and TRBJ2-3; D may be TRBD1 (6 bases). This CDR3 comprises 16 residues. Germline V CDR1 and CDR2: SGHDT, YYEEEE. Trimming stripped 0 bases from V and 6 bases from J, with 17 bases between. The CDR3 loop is CASSLGWGLGGDTQYF. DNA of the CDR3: TGTGCCAGCAGCTTGGGATGGGGGCTGGGCGGTGATACGCAGTATTTT.

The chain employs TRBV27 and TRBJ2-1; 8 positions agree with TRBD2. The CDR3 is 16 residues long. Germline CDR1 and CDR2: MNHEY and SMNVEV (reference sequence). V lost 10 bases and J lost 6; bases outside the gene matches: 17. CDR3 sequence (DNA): TGTGCCACCCTACCCGGGGCTAGCGGGCAGACCAATGAGCAGTTCTTC. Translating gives CATLPGASGQTNEQFF.

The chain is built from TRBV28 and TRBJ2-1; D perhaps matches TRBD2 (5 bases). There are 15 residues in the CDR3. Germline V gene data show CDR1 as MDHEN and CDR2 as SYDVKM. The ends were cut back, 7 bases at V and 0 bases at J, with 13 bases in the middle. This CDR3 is CASKAAVRSYNEQFF. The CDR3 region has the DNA TGTGCCAGCAAGGCAGCGGTTCGCTCCTACAATGAGCAGTTCTTC.

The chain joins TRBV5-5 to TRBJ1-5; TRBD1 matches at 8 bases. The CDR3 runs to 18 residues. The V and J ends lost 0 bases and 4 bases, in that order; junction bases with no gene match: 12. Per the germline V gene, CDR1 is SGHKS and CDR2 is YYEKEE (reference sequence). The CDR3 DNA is TGTGCCAGCAGCTTGGCAGCAGGGGGCCTAAACGGGAATCAGCCCCAGCATTTT. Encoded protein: CASSLAAGGLNGNQPQHF.

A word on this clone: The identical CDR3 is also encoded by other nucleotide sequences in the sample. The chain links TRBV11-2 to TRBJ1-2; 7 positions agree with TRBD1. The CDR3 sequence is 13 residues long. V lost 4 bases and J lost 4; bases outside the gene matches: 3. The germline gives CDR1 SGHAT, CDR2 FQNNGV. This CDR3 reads CASSSTGPYGYTF. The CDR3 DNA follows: TGTGCCAGCAGCTCGACAGGGCCCTATGGCTACACCTTC.

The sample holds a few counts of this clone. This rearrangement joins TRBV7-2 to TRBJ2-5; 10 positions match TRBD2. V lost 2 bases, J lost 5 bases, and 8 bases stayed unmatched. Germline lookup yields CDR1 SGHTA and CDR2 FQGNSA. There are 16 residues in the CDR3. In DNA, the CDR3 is TGTGCCAGCAGCTTACCAAGCGGGAGGGCCAAGGAGACCCAGTACTTC. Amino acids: CASSLPSGRAKETQYF. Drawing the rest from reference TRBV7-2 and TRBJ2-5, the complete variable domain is GAGVSQSPSNKVTEKGKDVELRCDPISGHTALYWYRQSLGQGLEFLIYFQGNSAPDKSGLPSDRFSAERTGGSVSTLTIQRTQQEDSAVYLCASSLPSGRAKETQYFGPGTRLLVL.

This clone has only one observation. The CDR3 loop reads CASSLTGGNYGYTF. Written as DNA, the CDR3 is TGTGCCAGCAGCCTGACAGGGGGAAACTATGGCTACACCTTC. The rearrangement links TRBV7-8 to TRBJ1-2, with 9 bases identical to TRBD1. The germline V gene has CDR1 SGHVS and CDR2 FQNEAQ. The CDR3 length is 14 residues. Unmatched junction bases numbered 3, after V lost 5 bases and J lost 2 bases.

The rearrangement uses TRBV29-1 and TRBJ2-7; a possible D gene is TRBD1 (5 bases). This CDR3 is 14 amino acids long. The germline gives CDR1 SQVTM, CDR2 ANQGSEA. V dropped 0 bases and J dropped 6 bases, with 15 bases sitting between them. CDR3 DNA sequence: TGCAGCGTTGAAGAACAAACAGGTTTATCCGAGCAGTACTTC. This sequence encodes CSVEEQTGLSEQYF.

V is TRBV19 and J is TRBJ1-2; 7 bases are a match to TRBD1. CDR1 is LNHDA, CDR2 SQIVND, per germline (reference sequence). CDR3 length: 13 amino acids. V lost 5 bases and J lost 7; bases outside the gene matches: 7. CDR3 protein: CASSPTGAGGYTF. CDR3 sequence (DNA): TGTGCCAGTAGTCCCACAGGGGCAGGTGGCTACACCTTC.

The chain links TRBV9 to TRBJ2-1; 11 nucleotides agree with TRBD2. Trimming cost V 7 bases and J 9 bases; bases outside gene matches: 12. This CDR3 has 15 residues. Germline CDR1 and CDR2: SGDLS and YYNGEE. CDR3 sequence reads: CASGGELAGEGEQFF. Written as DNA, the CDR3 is TGTGCCAGCGGGGGGGAACTAGCGGGAGAGGGTGAGCAGTTCTTC. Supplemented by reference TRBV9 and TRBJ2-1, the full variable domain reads DSGVTQTPKHLITATGQRVTLRCSPRSGDLSVYWYQQSLDQGLQFLIQYYNGEERAKGNILERFSAQQFPDLHSELNLSSLELGDSALYFCASGGELAGEGEQFFGPGTRLTVL.

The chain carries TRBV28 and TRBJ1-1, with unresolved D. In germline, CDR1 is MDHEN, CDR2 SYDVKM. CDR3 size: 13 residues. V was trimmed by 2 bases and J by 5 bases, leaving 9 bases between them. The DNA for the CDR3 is TGTGCCAGCAGTTTAGACTATCAGACTGAAGCTTTCTTT. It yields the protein CASSLDYQTEAFF. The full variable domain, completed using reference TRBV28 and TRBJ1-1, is DVKVTQSSRYLVKRTGEKVFLECVQDMDHENMFWYRQDPGLGLRLIYFSYDVKMKEKGDIPEGYSVSREKKERFSLILESASTNQTSMYLCASSLDYQTEAFFGQGTRLTVV.